A single sample is the source of the 16 T cell receptor beta chains below, sequenced in a study of blood T cell repertoires in COVID-19 (dated by TCRdb to about 2020). Library method: the immunoSEQ multiplex PCR assay. TCRdb retrieved this table from immuneACCESS and kept in-frame rearrangements only. Not all clones are present; in checked studies, unresolved V genes account for under half, and no reason is known for the remainder. The sample includes about 310,000 clones, with around 86% observed a single time. Together, the top ten hold 1% of the sample. Input material: peripheral blood. These receptors were obtained from a man aged 50 to 60 with active or convalescent COVID-19.

The V and J genes are TRBV5-1 and TRBJ2-1; the match to TRBD1 covers 10 bases. Germline values: CDR1 SGHRS, CDR2 YFSETQ. With V trimmed by 2 bases and J by 6 bases, 5 bases remained unmatched. CDR3 length: 15 amino acids. The CDR3 DNA reads as TGCGCCAGCAGCTTATCCGGGACAGGGGTCAATGAGCAGTTCTTC. It encodes CASSLSGTGVNEQFF.

The chain joins TRBV14 to TRBJ1-6; D might be TRBD1 (5 bases). From germline, CDR1 is SGHDN and CDR2 FVKESK. Between the trimmed V and J ends, which lost 5 bases and 9 bases, there was a span of 20 bases. The length of the CDR3 is 16 residues. CDR3 DNA sequence: TGTGCCAGCAGCATAAGAGGGGTTAGCGGCGGTTCACCCCTCCACTTT. Its protein is CASSIRGVSGGSPLHF. Using reference TRBV14 and TRBJ1-6 for the parts outside the CDR3, the full variable domain is EAGVTQFPSHSVIEKGQTVTLRCDPISGHDNLYWYRRVMGKEIKFLLHFVKESKQDESGMPNNRFLAERTGGTYSTLKVQPAELEDSGVYFCASSIRGVSGGSPLHFGNGTRLTVT.

This rearrangement joins TRBV11-3 to TRBJ1-1, with 7 bases that match TRBD1. The CDR3 spans 14 residues. CDR1 and CDR2 (germline): SGHNT, YENEEA. The V gene end was trimmed by 5 bases and the J gene end by 1 base; junction bases not matched to a gene: 4. The CDR3 bases are TGTGCCAGCAGCCGACAGGGTGGGAACACTGAAGCTTTCTTT. Translated, it gives CASSRQGGNTEAFF.

The chain joins TRBV7-2 to TRBJ2-3; D gene unclear. This CDR3 comprises 15 residues. Deletions cut 7 bases from V and 0 bases from J, with 14 bases between. Per germline, CDR1 SGHTA and CDR2 FQGNSA. CDR3 DNA: TGTGCCAGCACCCTTGTTGGGCCAAGCACAGATACGCAGTATTTT. Amino acids: CASTLVGPSTDTQYF.

Worth noting for this clone: At one of its ends the junction is not consistent with the germline gene, which may arise from a read error. The chain has TRBV28 and TRBJ1-2; D possibly corresponds to TRBD1 (6 bases). This CDR3 has 15 residues. Germline V CDR1 and CDR2: MDHEN, SYDVKM. CDR3 DNA sequence: TGTGCCAGTAGTTTGGGTGGGACATCTTTCTATGGCTACACCTTC. This encodes CASSLGGTSFYGYTF.

The rearrangement uses TRBV18 and TRBJ1-1; no firm D call. Trimming took 0 bases from V and 1 from J, leaving 12 bases between them. This CDR3 region has 16 residues. Per the germline V gene, CDR1 is KGHSH and CDR2 is LQKENI. The CDR3 DNA is TGTGCCAGCTCACCACCGGGCGGGCCGGGGAACACTGAAGCTTTCTTT. Translation: CASSPPGGPGNTEAFF.

This sequence joins TRBV5-4 and TRBJ2-3, with 8 bases identical to TRBD1. Germline CDR1 and CDR2: SGHNT and YYREEE (reference sequence). Trimming cost V 6 bases and J 3 bases; bases outside gene matches: 3. CDR3 length: 13 amino acids. CDR3 DNA sequence: TGTGCCAGCACCGGACAGGGAACAGATACGCAGTATTTT. Protein sequence: CASTGQGTDTQYF.

The V gene is TRBV9, the J gene TRBJ2-3, with 10 nucleotides matching TRBD2. Trimming at V came to 0 bases and at J to 6 bases, leaving 7 bases not matched to a gene. The CDR3 is 16 residues long. Germline V lookup: CDR1 SGDLS, CDR2 YYNGEE. The DNA for the CDR3 is TGTGCCAGCAGCGTAGAGCCTAGCGGGAGTGGGGATACGCAGTATTTT. As protein: CASSVEPSGSGDTQYF.

The chain recombines TRBV5-5 with TRBJ2-1, with 11 bases fitting TRBD2. Per germline, CDR1 SGHKS and CDR2 YYEKEE (reference sequence). CDR3 size: 16 residues. After removal of 4 bases from V and 4 bases from J, the junction contained 7 bases not matched to a gene. The CDR3 region has the DNA TGTGCCAGCAGCCGAACAACTAGCGGGGGTTACAATGAGCAGTTCTTC. Amino acid sequence: CASSRTTSGGYNEQFF. The full variable domain, rest sourced from reference TRBV5-5 and TRBJ2-1, is DAGVTQSPTHLIKTRGQQVTLRCSPISGHKSVSWYQQVLGQGPQFIFQYYEKEERGRGNFPDRFSARQFPNYSSELNVNALLLGDSALYLCASSRTTSGGYNEQFFGPGTRLTVL.

This chain links TRBV7-6 with TRBJ2-5; tentatively, D is TRBD1 (6 bases). The V gene lost 4 bases and the J gene lost 1 base, with 10 bases spanning the gap. Germline assignment: CDR1 SGHVS and CDR2 FNYEAQ. This CDR3 is 14 amino acids long. The CDR3 loop is CASSYGTIQETQYF. The DNA of the CDR3 is TGTGCCAGCAGCTACGGGACAATCCAAGAGACCCAGTACTTC.

This clone was recorded only once. The rearrangement uses TRBV6-5 and TRBJ2-1; no firm D call. This CDR3 has 15 amino acids. The germline V gene encodes CDR1 MNHEY and CDR2 SVGAGI. Between the trimmed V and J ends, which lost 0 bases and 4 bases, there was a span of 10 bases. This CDR3 is CASSYSSPRYNEQFF. CDR3 sequence (DNA): TGTGCCAGCAGTTACTCGAGTCCCCGATACAATGAGCAGTTCTTC.

V gene TRBV7-3 combines with J gene TRBJ2-1; the D gene is possibly TRBD2 (6 bases). V was trimmed by 5 bases and J by 6 bases, leaving 14 bases between them. The germline CDR1 and CDR2 sequences are SGHTA and FQGTGA. This CDR3 has 14 amino acids. Written as DNA, the CDR3 is TGTGCCAGCAGCCCCGGTGGAGGGTTCAATGAGCAGTTCTTC. Protein sequence: CASSPGGGFNEQFF.

This rearrangement joins TRBV5-1 to TRBJ1-2; 11 nucleotides match TRBD1. The CDR3 consists of 16 residues. Looked up from germline, CDR1 is SGHRS and CDR2 is YFSETQ. V lost 4 bases and J lost 5; bases outside the gene matches: 10. The CDR3 here is CASSPGWTGGFYGYTF. The DNA for the CDR3 is TGCGCCAGCAGCCCGGGATGGACAGGGGGCTTTTATGGCTACACCTTC.

The chain carries TRBV14 and TRBJ2-3; a possible D gene is TRBD1 (5 bases). The CDR3 is made up of 16 amino acids. Per the germline V gene, CDR1 is SGHDN and CDR2 is FVKESK. V was shortened by 2 bases and J by 0 bases, with 12 bases between the two germline ends. CDR3 in amino acids: CASSQQGYYSTDTQYF. The CDR3 DNA reads TGTGCCAGCAGCCAACAGGGTTATTATAGCACAGATACGCAGTATTTT.

The chain recombines TRBV9 with TRBJ1-2; D might be TRBD1 (6 bases). The CDR3 loop spans 13 amino acids. V was cut by 7 bases and J by 8 bases, with 18 bases left in between. Germline values: CDR1 SGDLS, CDR2 YYNGEE. The CDR3 sequence: CASGNQQGLGYTF. The CDR3 DNA reads as TGTGCCAGCGGAAACCAACAGGGCTTGGGCTACACCTTC.

This sequence joins TRBV2 and TRBJ1-2; D may be TRBD1 (6 bases). The CDR3 is 15 amino acids. Trimming cost V 8 bases and J 5 bases, with 21 bases left between them. Germline V lookup: CDR1 SNHLY, CDR2 FYNNEI. The CDR3 DNA follows: TGTGCCAGCGGGGGACATACCCGAGGCATATATGGCTACACCTTC. The encoded protein is CASGGHTRGIYGYTF.